The T cell receptor (beta chain) under discussion was sequenced for a study of Ad26.COV2.S vaccination and SARS-CoV-2 variants. Study information: Participants got Ad26.COV2.S intramuscularly, once or twice 56 days apart.

Indicated treatment: around 19 received Ad26.COV2.S at low or high dose, single or two shots; a few received placebo; per-sample allocation not given. The samples date from day 63 after the first vaccine or placebo injection. Trimming removed 2 bases at V and 6 bases at J, with 10 bases between. CDR1 is LNHDA and CDR2 is SQIVND in the germline V gene (reference sequence). This CDR3 contains 14 residues. Profiled with immunoSEQ multiplex PCR; TCRdb holds only in-frame clones, not every one. The profile covers roughly 350,000 clones, with 88% appearing a single time and around 6.4% taken by the ten largest. Findings of the study overall: Higher spike-specific TCR breadth was found in vaccine recipients than in placebo recipients. Analytic work on TCR breadth and depth might have understated the full extent of total T cell responses. Vaccinees and placebo recipients showed similar non-spike TCR breadth.

Turning to this clone: Its target is unknown.

The V and J genes are TRBV19 and TRBJ1-4; D is perhaps TRBD1 (6 bases). Material: peripheral blood, obtained in a trial of Ad26.COV2.S vaccine versus placebo. The TCR comes from a person aged 18 to 59 who received the Ad26.COV2.S COVID-19 vaccine or a placebo. The CDR3 spells CASSIQGMDEKLFF. CDR3 in DNA: TGTGCCAGTAGTATACAGGGGATGGATGAAAAACTGTTTTTT.